This record looks at one T cell receptor beta chain sequence and its context. No antigen is known for it. TCRdb's copy holds only in-frame clones and misses some; the assay was immunoSEQ multiplex PCR. Of some 62,000 clones detected, roughly 85% appear once; the ten largest clones hold 0.35% to 0.5%. This sample is part of a study of siplizumab effects on memory and regulatory T cells. General study points: Memory cells seemed less diverse than naive T cells, which also seemed major contributors to the alloresponse. No assignable naive or memory phenotype existed for roughly 80-97% of proliferating CD4+ or CD8+ clones.

The sample taken for sequencing was memory CD4+ T cells sorted from blood. This receptor was identified in a human donor in good health.

The CDR3 here is CASSFGGSGGPGQGEQFF. CDR3 sequence (DNA): TGCGCCAGCAGCTTTGGTGGTAGCGGGGGCCCCGGGCAGGGTGAGCAGTTCTTC. This rearrangement joins TRBV5-1 to TRBJ2-1; 9 bases agree with TRBD2. The CDR3 totals 18 residues. Germline assignment: CDR1 SGHRS and CDR2 YFSETQ. Losses at the gene ends were 2 bases for V and 9 bases for J; bases not matched to a gene: 18.